The present T cell receptor beta chain was sequenced within a study of a mutant IDH1 vaccine in newly diagnosed glioma (dated by TCRdb to about 2021). Looking at the study overall: Patients received eight vaccinations in weeks 1, 3, 5, 7, 11, 15, 19 and 23, corresponding to visits V03 through V10. Before enrollment, patients had received standard therapy of radiotherapy alone, temozolomide alone, or radiochemotherapy with temozolomide; most received the combination. For exploratory analyses, roughly 25 treated patients had longitudinal TCRB deep sequencing done wherever samples were available. Vaccination began 4-6 weeks after radiotherapy alone, or alongside temozolomide cycles in the chemotherapy-containing groups. Peripheral blood was drawn at six visits: V03 (baseline), V05, V07, V10, V12 and V13. Of the 25 to 40 patients who were treated, about 62% were male and around 40% were female, and the mean age was about 37 years. Here is what the overall study found, with its caveats: Selection of PBMC samples for TCRB deep sequencing was based on availability. Pseudoprogression seemed to be unrelated to changes in the top peripheral T cell clonotypes found by TCRB sequencing. The authors noted that analyses of patient blood samples could not be reproduced because of sample limitations. Vaccine-induced immune responses across multiple MHC alleles were detected in 93.3% of patients.

Points on this clone: It has no known antigen specificity. No per-base quality is available; no much larger clone lies one base away.

The library was produced with the immunoSEQ multiplex PCR assay. Rearranged TCR beta chain sequences were amplified with the hsTCRB Kit following the manufacturer's protocol. An Illumina MiSeq was used to sequence the TCRB libraries. In the authors' own workflow: Demultiplexing, trimming and gene mapping were performed with the kit vendor's proprietary platform. Held by TCRdb, this immuneACCESS table contains in-frame sequences only and omits some clones. Under half of the omission traces to an unresolved V gene where checked; the cause of the rest is unknown. The V and J calls and clone size were taken over from that table, and D and trimming were inferred from the DNA. The sample has under 70,000 clones on record, over 75% of them singletons. Clones ranked in the top ten supply 13% of the sample. The time point label, as the study defines it: week 23, last vaccination. Every vaccine dose consisted of 300 ug of a 20-mer mutant IDH1 peptide in Montanide, administered subcutaneously together with topical imiquimod. All donors had newly diagnosed IDH1-mutant astrocytomas of WHO grade 3 or 4 that showed loss of nuclear ATRX. The samples were drawn from NOA16, a multicentre, single-arm, open-label phase I trial in Germany that tested a mutant IDH1 peptide vaccine in humans for the first time. Genomic DNA for TCRB sequencing was extracted from EDTA blood using the DNeasy Blood and Tissue Kit.

Measured from the cysteine to the phenylalanine, the CDR3 is 15 residues long. Only the CDR3 region is kept as DNA, spanning 45 bases read in frame from base 1. V is pared back by 4 bases and J by 5 bases, with 15 bases lying between the germline termini. CDR1 and CDR2, looked up from the germline V gene (reference sequence), are LNHDA and SQIVND. The clonotype comes from a man aged 18 to 30 with glioma. The sample was PBMCs, taken from a glioma patient whose treatment included an IDH1 peptide vaccine. The sequence joins TRBV19 to TRBJ1-5; there is no confident call for the D gene. The CDR3 corresponds to CASSTWTGQDQPQHF. Here is the DNA: TGTGCCAGTAGTACCTGGACGGGTCAGGATCAGCCCCAGCATTTT.